This T cell receptor (beta chain) was found in a study of T cell repertoires in cytomegalovirus infection. Study-level findings and limits: The ex vivo response was dominated by HLA-C-restricted CMV-specific TCR beta clonotypes. CMV carriers with the relevant HLA were identified by cumulative public TCR beta family frequency.

The length of the CDR3 is 14 residues. Germline CDR1 LNHDA, CDR2 SQIVND (reference sequence). TCRdb reprocessed the reads via MiXCR and lists one record per CDR3 protein. The table lists some 220,000 distinct CDR3 sequences, roughly an eighth of them singletons. In the case of this clonotype: Antigen: not known. This could be a read error, since a much larger clone is one nucleotide away.

The sequence came from a human donor in good health (CMV status not recorded). Some clones in this sample may be carry-over from other donors' samples. The sample consisted of PBMCs. V is TRBV19 and J is TRBJ1-1, with 7 bases lining up with TRBD1. This chain's CDR3 is CASSHRGANTEALF. DNA of the CDR3: TGTGCCAGTAGTCACAGGGGAGCGAACACTGAAGCTTTGTTT. Full variable domain (remainder filled in from reference TRBV19 and TRBJ1-1): DGGITQSPKYLFRKEGQNVTLSCEQNLNHDAMYWYRQDPGQGLRLIYYSQIVNDFQKGDIAEGYSVSREKKESFPLTVTSAQKNPTAFYLCASSHRGANTEALFGQGTRLTVV.